Below are 6 T cell receptor beta chains sequenced from a single sample in a study of T cell responses to AZD1222 COVID-19 vaccine. Here immunoSEQ multiplex PCR was the method, and the copy in TCRdb shows in-frame clones only, minus some. The sample shows roughly 100,000 clones, 93% of them seen only once. Sequencing used peripheral blood, obtained on day 0 of AZD1222 vaccination. The source of these receptors is an adult in good health.

This chain joins TRBV9 and TRBJ2-6, with D maybe TRBD1 (6 bases). Trimming removed 3 bases from V and 2 bases from J, with 6 bases in between. Per germline, CDR1 SGDLS and CDR2 YYNGEE. The CDR3 extends over 14 amino acids. The CDR3 is CASSEGAGANVLTF. The CDR3 bases are TGTGCCAGCAGCGAGGGGGCTGGGGCCAACGTCCTGACTTTC.

The chain couples TRBV4-3 to TRBJ2-3; TRBD2 agrees at 14 bases. There are 19 residues in the CDR3. V lost 0 bases to trimming and J lost 4 bases; unmatched junction nucleotides: 9. Germline-derived CDR1 and CDR2 are LGHNA and YSLEER. The CDR3 sequence is CASSQEAWGLAGAPDTQYF. The CDR3 DNA follows: TGCGCCAGCAGCCAAGAGGCGTGGGGACTAGCGGGAGCGCCAGATACGCAGTATTTT.

The rearrangement links TRBV3-1 (or the pseudogene TRBV3-2) to TRBJ1-2, with D hard to call. The CDR3 extends over 14 amino acids. Trimming shortened V by 4 bases and J by 0 bases, and 9 bases separated the two germline ends. CDR1 is LGHDT and CDR2 is YNNKEL in the germline V gene (reference sequence). CDR3 sequence: CASSPRTTNYGYTF. The CDR3 DNA is TGTGCCAGCAGCCCCAGAACCACTAACTATGGCTACACCTTC.

The J gene is TRBJ2-2, the V gene TRBV24-1, with D unclear. Germline loops: CDR1 KGHDR, CDR2 SFDVKD. V gave up 4 bases and J gave up 8 bases, with 7 bases separating them. CDR3 length: 12 residues. The CDR3 protein is CATSEGLGELFF. In DNA, the CDR3 is TGTGCCACCAGTGAGGGATTAGGGGAGCTGTTTTTT.

The chain combines TRBV7-2 with TRBJ1-1; D ambiguous. Trimming cost V 0 bases and J 5 bases, with 10 bases left between them. Germline CDR1 and CDR2: SGHTA and FQGNSA. The CDR3 is 14 residues long. The CDR3 region is CASSLAEGFTEAFF. CDR3 bases: TGTGCCAGCAGCTTAGCGGAAGGGTTTACTGAAGCTTTCTTT.

The genes are TRBV19 and TRBJ2-1, with D possibly TRBD2 on 5 matching bases. Germline loops: CDR1 LNHDA, CDR2 SQIVND (reference sequence). CDR3 length equals 14 residues. V lost 6 bases to trimming and J lost 3 bases, with 12 bases between them. The CDR3 DNA follows: TGTGCCAGTAGCGAGGGAAAACTCTACAATGAGCAGTTCTTC. The encoded protein is CASSEGKLYNEQFF.